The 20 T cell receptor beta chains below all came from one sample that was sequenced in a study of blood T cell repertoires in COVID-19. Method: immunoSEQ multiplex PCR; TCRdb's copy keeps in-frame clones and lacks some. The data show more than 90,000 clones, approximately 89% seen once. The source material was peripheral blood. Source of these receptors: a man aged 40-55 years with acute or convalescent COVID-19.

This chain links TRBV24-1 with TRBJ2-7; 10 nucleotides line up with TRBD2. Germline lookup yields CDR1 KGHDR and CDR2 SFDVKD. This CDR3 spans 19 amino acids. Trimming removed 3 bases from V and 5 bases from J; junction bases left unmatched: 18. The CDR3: CATSDTPGTSAASANEQYF. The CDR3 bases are TGTGCCACCAGTGATACCCCCGGGACTAGCGCCGCCTCGGCGAACGAGCAGTACTTC.

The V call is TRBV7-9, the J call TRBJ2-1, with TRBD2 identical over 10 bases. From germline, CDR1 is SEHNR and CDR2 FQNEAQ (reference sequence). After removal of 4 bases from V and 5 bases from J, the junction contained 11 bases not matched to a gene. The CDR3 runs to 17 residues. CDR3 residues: CASSSTSGNPGHNEQFF. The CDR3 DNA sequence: TGTGCCAGCAGCTCCACTAGCGGGAACCCCGGTCACAATGAGCAGTTCTTC.

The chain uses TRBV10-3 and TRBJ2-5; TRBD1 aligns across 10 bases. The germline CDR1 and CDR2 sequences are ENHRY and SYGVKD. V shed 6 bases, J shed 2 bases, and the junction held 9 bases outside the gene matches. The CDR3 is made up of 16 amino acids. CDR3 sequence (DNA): TGTGCCATCAGCGCACGGACAGGGGGGATACAAGAGACCCAGTACTTC. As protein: CAISARTGGIQETQYF.

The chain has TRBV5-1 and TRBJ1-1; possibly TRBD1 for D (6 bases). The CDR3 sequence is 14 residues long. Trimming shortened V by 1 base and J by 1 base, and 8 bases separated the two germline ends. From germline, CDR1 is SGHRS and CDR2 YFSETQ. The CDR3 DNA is TGCGCCAGCAGCTTGACAGGGACGAACACTGAAGCTTTCTTT. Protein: CASSLTGTNTEAFF.

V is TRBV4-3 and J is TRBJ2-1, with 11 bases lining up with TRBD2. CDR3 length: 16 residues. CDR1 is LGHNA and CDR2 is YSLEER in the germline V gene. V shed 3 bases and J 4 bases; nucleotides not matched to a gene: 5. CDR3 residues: CASSQLAGGFYNEQFF. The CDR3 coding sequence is TGCGCCAGCAGCCAGTTAGCGGGGGGGTTTTACAATGAGCAGTTCTTC.

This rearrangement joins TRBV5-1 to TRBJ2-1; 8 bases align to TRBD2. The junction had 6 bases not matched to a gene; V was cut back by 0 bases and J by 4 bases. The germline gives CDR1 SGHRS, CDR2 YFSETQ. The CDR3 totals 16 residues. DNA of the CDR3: TGCGCCAGCAGCTTGGCCGGGGGGGGCGCTTACAATGAGCAGTTCTTC. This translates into CASSLAGGGAYNEQFF. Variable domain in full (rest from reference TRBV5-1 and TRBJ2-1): KAGVTQTPRYLIKTRGQQVTLSCSPISGHRSVSWYQQTPGQGLQFLFEYFSETQRNKGNFPGRFSGRQFSNSRSEMNVSTLELGDSALYLCASSLAGGGAYNEQFFGPGTRLTVL.

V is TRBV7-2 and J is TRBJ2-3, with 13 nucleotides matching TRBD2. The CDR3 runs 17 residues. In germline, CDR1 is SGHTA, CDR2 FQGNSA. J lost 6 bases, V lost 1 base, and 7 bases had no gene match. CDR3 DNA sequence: TGTGCCAGCAGCTTAGAGTGGACTAGCGGGGGAGGGGATACGCAGTATTTT. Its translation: CASSLEWTSGGGDTQYF.

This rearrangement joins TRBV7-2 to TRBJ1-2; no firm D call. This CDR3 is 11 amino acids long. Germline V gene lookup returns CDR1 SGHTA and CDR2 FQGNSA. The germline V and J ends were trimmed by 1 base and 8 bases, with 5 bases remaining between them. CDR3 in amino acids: CASSLVYGYTF. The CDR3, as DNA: TGTGCCAGCAGCTTAGTCTACGGCTACACCTTC.

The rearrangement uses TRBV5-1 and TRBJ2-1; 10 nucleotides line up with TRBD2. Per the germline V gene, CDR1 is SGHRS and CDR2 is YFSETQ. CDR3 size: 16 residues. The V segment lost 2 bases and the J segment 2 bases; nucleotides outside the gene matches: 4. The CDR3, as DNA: TGCGCCAGCAGCTTTTTACTAGCGGGACCCTACAATGAGCAGTTCTTC. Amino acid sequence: CASSFLLAGPYNEQFF.

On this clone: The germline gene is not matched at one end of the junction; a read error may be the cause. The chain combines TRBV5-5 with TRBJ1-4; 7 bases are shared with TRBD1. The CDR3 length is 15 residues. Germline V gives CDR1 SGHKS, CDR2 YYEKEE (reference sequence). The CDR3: CASSSLTGLNAKLFF. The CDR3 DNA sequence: TGTGCCAGCAGCTCCCTGACAGGGCTCAATGCAAAACTGTTTTTT.

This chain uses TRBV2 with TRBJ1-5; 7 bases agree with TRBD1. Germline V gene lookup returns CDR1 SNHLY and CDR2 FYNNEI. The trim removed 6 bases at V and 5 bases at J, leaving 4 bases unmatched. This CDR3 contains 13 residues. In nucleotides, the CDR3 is TGTGCCAGCAGCCGCGACAGGGATCAGCCCCAGCATTTT. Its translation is CASSRDRDQPQHF.

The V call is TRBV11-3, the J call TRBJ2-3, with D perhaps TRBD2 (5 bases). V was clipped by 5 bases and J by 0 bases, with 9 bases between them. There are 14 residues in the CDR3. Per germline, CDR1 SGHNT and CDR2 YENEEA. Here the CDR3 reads CASSPRTSTDTQYF. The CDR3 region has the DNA TGTGCCAGCAGCCCGCGGACTAGCACAGATACGCAGTATTTT.

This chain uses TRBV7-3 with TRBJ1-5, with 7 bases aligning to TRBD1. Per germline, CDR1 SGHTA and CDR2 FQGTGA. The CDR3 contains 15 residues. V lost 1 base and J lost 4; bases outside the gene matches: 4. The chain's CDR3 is CASSLSTGANQPQHF. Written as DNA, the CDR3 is TGTGCCAGCAGCTTAAGCACAGGGGCAAATCAGCCCCAGCATTTT. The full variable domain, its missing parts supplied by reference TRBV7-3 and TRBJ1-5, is GAGVSQTPSNKVTEKGKYVELRCDPISGHTALYWYRQSLGQGPEFLIYFQGTGAADDSGLPNDRFFAVRPEGSVSTLKIQRTERGDSAVYLCASSLSTGANQPQHFGDGTRLSIL.

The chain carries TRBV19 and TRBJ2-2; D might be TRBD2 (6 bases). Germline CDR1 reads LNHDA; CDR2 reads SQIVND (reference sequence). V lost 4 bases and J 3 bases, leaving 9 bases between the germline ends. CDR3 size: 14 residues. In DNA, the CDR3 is TGTGCCAGTAGTAAAACTAGCTACACCGGGGAGCTGTTTTTT. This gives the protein CASSKTSYTGELFF.

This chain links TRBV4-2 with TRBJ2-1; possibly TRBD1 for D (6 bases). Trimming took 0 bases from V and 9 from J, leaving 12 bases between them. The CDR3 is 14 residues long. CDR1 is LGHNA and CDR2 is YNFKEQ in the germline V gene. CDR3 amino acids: CASSQDYRVGEQFF. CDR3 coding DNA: TGTGCCAGCAGCCAAGATTACAGGGTGGGTGAGCAGTTCTTC.

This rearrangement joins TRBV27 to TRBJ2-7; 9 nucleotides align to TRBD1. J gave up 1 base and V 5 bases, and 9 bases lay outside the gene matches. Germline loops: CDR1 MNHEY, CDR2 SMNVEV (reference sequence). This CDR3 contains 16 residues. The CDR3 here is CASSTNDRGASYEQYF. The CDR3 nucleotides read TGTGCCAGCAGTACCAACGACAGGGGGGCGTCCTACGAGCAGTACTTC.

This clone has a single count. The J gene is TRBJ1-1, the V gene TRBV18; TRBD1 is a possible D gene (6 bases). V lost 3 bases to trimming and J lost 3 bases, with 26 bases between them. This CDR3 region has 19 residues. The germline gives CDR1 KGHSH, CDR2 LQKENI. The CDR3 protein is CASSPRLMDSRVMDTEAFF. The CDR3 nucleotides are TGTGCCAGCTCACCCCGATTAATGGACAGTCGGGTTATGGACACTGAAGCTTTCTTT.

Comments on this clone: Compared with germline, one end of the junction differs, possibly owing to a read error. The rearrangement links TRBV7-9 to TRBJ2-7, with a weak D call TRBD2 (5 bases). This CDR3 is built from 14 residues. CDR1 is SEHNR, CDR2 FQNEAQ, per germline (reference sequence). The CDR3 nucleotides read TGTGTCAGCAGCTTAGCCTCAACTACGGGAGAGCAGTACTTC. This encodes CVSSLASTTGEQYF.

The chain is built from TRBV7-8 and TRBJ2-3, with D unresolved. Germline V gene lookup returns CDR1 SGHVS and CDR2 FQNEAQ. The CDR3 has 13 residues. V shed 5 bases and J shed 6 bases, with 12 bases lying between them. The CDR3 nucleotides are TGTGCCAGCAGCCCCACATCAGCGGATACGCAGTATTTT. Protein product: CASSPTSADTQYF.

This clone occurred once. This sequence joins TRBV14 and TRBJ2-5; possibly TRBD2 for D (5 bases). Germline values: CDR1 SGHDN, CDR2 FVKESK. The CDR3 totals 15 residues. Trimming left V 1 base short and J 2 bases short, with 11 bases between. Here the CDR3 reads CASSQALALQETQYF. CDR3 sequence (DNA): TGTGCCAGCAGCCAAGCCCTAGCTTTACAAGAGACCCAGTACTTC.